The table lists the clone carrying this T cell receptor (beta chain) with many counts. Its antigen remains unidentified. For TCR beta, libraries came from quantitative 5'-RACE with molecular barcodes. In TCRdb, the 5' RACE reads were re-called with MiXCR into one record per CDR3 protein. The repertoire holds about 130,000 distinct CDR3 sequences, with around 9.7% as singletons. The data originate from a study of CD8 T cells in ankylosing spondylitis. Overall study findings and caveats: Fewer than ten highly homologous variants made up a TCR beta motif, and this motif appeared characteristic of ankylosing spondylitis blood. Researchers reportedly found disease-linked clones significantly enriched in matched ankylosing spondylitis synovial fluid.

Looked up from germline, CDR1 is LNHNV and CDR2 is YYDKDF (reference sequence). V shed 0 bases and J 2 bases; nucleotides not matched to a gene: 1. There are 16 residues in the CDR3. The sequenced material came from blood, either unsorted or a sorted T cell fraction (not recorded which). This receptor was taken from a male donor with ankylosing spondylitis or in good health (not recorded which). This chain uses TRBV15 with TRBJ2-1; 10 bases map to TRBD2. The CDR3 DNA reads TGTGCCACCAGCAGAGATCTAGCGGGAGCCTACAATGAGCAGTTCTTC. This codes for CATSRDLAGAYNEQFF.